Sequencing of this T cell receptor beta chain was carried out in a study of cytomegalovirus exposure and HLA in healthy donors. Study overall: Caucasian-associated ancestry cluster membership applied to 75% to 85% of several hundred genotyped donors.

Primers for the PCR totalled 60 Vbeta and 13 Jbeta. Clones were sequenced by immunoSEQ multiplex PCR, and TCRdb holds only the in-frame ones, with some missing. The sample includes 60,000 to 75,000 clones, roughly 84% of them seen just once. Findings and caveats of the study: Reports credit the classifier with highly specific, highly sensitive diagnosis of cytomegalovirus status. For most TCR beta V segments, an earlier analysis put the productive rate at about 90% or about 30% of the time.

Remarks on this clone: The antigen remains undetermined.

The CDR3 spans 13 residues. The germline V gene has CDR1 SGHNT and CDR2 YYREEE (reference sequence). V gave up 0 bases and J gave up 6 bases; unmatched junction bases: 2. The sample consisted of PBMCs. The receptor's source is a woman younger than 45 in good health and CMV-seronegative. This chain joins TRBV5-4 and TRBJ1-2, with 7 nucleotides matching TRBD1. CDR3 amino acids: CASSLVTGDGYTF. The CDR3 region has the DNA TGTGCCAGCAGCTTGGTAACAGGGGATGGCTACACCTTC. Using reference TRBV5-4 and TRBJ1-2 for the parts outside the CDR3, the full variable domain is ETGVTQSPTHLIKTRGQQVTLRCSSQSGHNTVSWYQQALGQGPQFIFQYYREEENGRGNFPPRFSGLQFPNYSSELNVNALELDDSALYLCASSLVTGDGYTFGSGTRLTVV.